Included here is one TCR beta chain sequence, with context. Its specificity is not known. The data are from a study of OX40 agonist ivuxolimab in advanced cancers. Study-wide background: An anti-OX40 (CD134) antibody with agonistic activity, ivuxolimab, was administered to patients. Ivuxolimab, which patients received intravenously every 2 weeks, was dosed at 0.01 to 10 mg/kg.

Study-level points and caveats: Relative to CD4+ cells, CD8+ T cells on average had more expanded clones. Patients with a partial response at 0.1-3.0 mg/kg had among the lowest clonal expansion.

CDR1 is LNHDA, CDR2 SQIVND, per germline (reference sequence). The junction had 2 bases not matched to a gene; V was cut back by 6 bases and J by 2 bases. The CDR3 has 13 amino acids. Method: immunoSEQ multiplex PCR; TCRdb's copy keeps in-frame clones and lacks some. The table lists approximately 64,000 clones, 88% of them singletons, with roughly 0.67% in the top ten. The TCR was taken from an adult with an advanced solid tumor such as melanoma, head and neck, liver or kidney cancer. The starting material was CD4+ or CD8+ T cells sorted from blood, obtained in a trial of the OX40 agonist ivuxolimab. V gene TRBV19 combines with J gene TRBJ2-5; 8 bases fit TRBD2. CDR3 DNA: TGTGCCAGTAGGGTAGCGGGACAAGAGACCCAGTACTTC. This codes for CASRVAGQETQYF.